These T cell receptor beta chains were read from a single sample in a study of blood T cell repertoires in COVID-19. Only in-frame clones appear in the TCRdb table, and some are missing; sequencing was by immunoSEQ multiplex PCR. Counted here are hundreds of thousands of clones, 85% to 90% occurring once; the ten biggest clones make up roughly 1.6%. Sequences were obtained from PBMCs or T cells enriched from blood (not recorded which). These receptors were obtained from a woman between 50 and 59 years old who had recovered from COVID-19. Both conserved end residues are part of each CDR3.

V: TRBV6-5
J: TRBJ1-2
CDR3: CASSYLKGVGYGYTF

V: TRBV27
J: TRBJ1-1
CDR3: CASSPPGGWKKNTEAFF

V: TRBV5-1
J: TRBJ1-5
CDR3: CASSLDSGAGKPQHF

V: TRBV24-1
J: TRBJ2-3
CDR3: CATSGSEKSTDTQYF

V: TRBV3-1/TRBV3-2
J: TRBJ2-7
CDR3: CASSHNSGSYEQYF

V: TRBV12-3/TRBV12-4
J: TRBJ1-1
CDR3: CASSYTGYTEAFF

V: TRBV7-9
J: TRBJ2-5
CDR3: CASSLGTGTSGRTETQYF

V: TRBV28
J: TRBJ1-6
CDR3: CASSTTGTGNRLLHF

V: TRBV5-1
J: TRBJ1-1
CDR3: CASSRGQGEVTEAFF

V: TRBV18
J: TRBJ2-7
CDR3: CASSPPSTGTPYEQYF

V: TRBV13
J: TRBJ2-1
CDR3: CASSLGQGVPNEQFF

V: TRBV14
J: TRBJ1-3
CDR3: CASSPTGTAGNTIYF

V: TRBV29-1
J: TRBJ2-3
CDR3: CSVQGRALRDTQYF

V: TRBV25-1
J: TRBJ2-7
CDR3: CASSELAGGPFSYEQYF

V: TRBV27
J: TRBJ2-3
CDR3: CASSATQGHYPDTQYF

V: TRBV28
J: TRBJ1-2
CDR3: CASKVSGQGEGGYTF

V: TRBV28
J: TRBJ2-5
CDR3: CASSSRTWTRPPIGSQYF

V: TRBV5-1
J: TRBJ1-4
CDR3: CASSTSGPRAEKLFF

V: TRBV6-1
J: TRBJ1-1
CDR3: CASSEAGTAQEAFF

V: TRBV3-1/TRBV3-2
J: TRBJ2-1
CDR3: CASSQDLTSGSRNEQFF

V: TRBV2
J: TRBJ1-1
CDR3: CATTGSVTNTEAFF

V: TRBV18
J: TRBJ2-7
CDR3: CASSPGLAATSEQYF

V: TRBV16
J: TRBJ2-7
CDR3: CASSQDLGGRGEQYF

V: TRBV19
J: TRBJ1-5
CDR3: CASSSYTGGNQPQHF

V: TRBV5-1
J: TRBJ1-5
CDR3: CASSLEAGGSNQPQHF

V: TRBV28
J: TRBJ2-4
CDR3: CASSLMGSAKNIQYF

V: TRBV12-3/TRBV12-4
J: TRBJ1-1
CDR3: CASSFIRETEAFF

V: TRBV4-2
J: TRBJ1-2
CDR3: CASSQDIQGPSYGYTF

V: TRBV5-1
J: TRBJ1-2
CDR3: CASSPQTGSYGYTF

V: TRBV5-4
J: TRBJ2-7
CDR3: CASSLMGRGSYEQYF

V: TRBV21-1
J: TRBJ2-7
CDR3: CASTKGLAGRSSYEQYF

V: TRBV5-1
J: TRBJ2-5
CDR3: CASSAQGHSRETQYF

V: TRBV7-8
J: TRBJ2-1
CDR3: CAGGGIQSSYNEQFF

V: TRBV5-4
J: TRBJ1-1
CDR3: CASGRQPNTEAFF

V: TRBV30
J: TRBJ2-1
CDR3: CASTDGTHYNEQFF

V: TRBV27
J: TRBJ2-7
CDR3: CASSYSGGREEQYF

V: TRBV21-1
J: TRBJ1-2
CDR3: CASSKQDSYGYTF

V: TRBV30
J: TRBJ2-2
CDR3: CAEEGGWNTGELFF

V: TRBV5-1
J: TRBJ2-7
CDR3: CASSLGGGEQYF

V: TRBV29-1
J: TRBJ2-3
CDR3: CSVVGASVTDTQYF

V: TRBV18
J: TRBJ2-2
CDR3: CASSLQGITGELFF

V: TRBV28
J: TRBJ1-1
CDR3: CASSSPQGARTEAFF

V: TRBV13
J: TRBJ1-1
CDR3: CASSLSGARGSEAFF

V: TRBV19
J: TRBJ2-2
CDR3: CASSIQGGDTGELFF

V: TRBV10-3
J: TRBJ2-7
CDR3: CAIRPGQGEEQYF

V: TRBV27
J: TRBJ2-1
CDR3: CASSFIAGEPYNEQFF

V: TRBV5-4
J: TRBJ2-2
CDR3: CASSSQRGIGELFF

V: TRBV6-5
J: TRBJ1-1
CDR3: CASRRTGGTEAFF

V: TRBV7-9
J: TRBJ1-2
CDR3: CASSPGNFGYTF

V: TRBV7-9
J: TRBJ1-3
CDR3: CASSLGAYENTIYF

V: TRBV18
J: TRBJ1-4
CDR3: CASSPPAREKLFF

V: TRBV4-3
J: TRBJ2-5
CDR3: CASSQDVVAQETQYF

V: TRBV28
J: TRBJ1-4
CDR3: CASSGQLNEKLFF

V: TRBV6-5
J: TRBJ1-1
CDR3: CASIGPGRGAFF

V: TRBV9
J: TRBJ2-5
CDR3: CASSVVASQETQYF

V: TRBV3-1/TRBV3-2
J: TRBJ1-3
CDR3: CASSRRDRPSSSGNTIYF

V: TRBV2
J: TRBJ1-3
CDR3: CASSYRTGASGNTIYF

V: TRBV28
J: TRBJ2-7
CDR3: CASRGLGLVPDGEQYF

V: TRBV12-5
J: TRBJ2-3
CDR3: CASGSGTSGSGTDTQYF